Here is one T cell receptor (beta chain) with its context. What it binds is unknown. CDR1 MDHEN and CDR2 SYDVKM come from the germline V gene. The germline V and J ends were trimmed by 2 bases and 1 base, with 12 bases remaining between them. CDR3 length: 16 amino acids. This sample is part of a study of PD-L1 blockade in urothelial cancer. Study results and limitations: Below-median blood TCR clonality before treatment forecast better survival.

Time point defined: peripheral blood 6 weeks after treatment start. Some clones are missing from TCRdb's copy, which holds only in-frame ones; the method was immunoSEQ multiplex PCR. The sample carries 95,000 to 130,000 clones, roughly 89% recorded once. This sample comprised PBMCs, obtained around atezolizumab (anti-PD-L1) treatment. The sequence was collected from a man aged 55 to 69 with urothelial cancer. The V and J genes are TRBV28 and TRBJ1-5, with a weak D call TRBD1 (5 bases). CDR3 region: CASSLGGVGSNQPQHF. As DNA, the CDR3 is TGTGCCAGCAGTTTAGGGGGGGTAGGGAGCAATCAGCCCCAGCATTTT.